This paragraph covers one T cell receptor (beta chain) sequence. The sample is drawn from a study of blood T cell repertoires in COVID-19. Study as a whole: The United States, Italy and Spain were the sources of the acute and convalescent COVID-19 samples. PBMCs, B-cell-depleted T cells, or T cells were the source of the cDNA or gDNA that made up the material.

Study processing details: Quantification of nucleated cells was approximated via reference gene primer amplification. Profiling relied on immunoSEQ multiplex PCR, and the TCRdb table lists in-frame clones only, not all of them. V and J calls plus clone size are reproduced from that table; the DNA served to infer D and trimming. The sample has over 200,000 clones, 88% seen once. This receptor was identified in a human donor in a cohort sampled during active COVID-19. The source material was peripheral blood.

CDR3 amino acids: CATQRLAGMNTEAFF. CDR3 nucleotide sequence: TGTGCCACCCAGAGGTTAGCAGGGATGAACACTGAAGCTTTCTTT. This chain links TRBV5-8 with TRBJ1-1; tentative D call: TRBD1 (5 bases). Germline loops: CDR1 SGHTS, CDR2 YDEGEE. The CDR3 length is 15 residues. V was trimmed by 9 bases and J by 0 bases, leaving 18 bases between them.